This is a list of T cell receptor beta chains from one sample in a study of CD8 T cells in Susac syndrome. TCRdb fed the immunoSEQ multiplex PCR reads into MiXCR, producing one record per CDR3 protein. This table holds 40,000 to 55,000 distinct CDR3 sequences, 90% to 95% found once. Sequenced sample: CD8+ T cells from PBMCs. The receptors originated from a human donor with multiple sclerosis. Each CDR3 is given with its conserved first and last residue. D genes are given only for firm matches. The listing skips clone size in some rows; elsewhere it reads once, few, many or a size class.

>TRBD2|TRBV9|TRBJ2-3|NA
TGTGCCAGCAGCGTAGTGCTAGCGGGGGGGGGCACAGATACGCAGTATTTT
CASSVVLAGGGTDTQYF
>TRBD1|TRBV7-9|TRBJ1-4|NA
TGTGCCAGCAGCCTACAGGGGGGCACTAATGAAAAACTGTTTTTT
CASSLQGGTNEKLFF
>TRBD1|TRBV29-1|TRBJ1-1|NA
TGCAGCGTCCGACAGGGCATGAACACTGAAGCTTTCTTT
CSVRQGMNTEAFF
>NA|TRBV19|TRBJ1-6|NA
TGTGCCAGTAGTAGCCCCGAAGGGAATTCACCCCTCCACTTT
CASSSPEGNSPLHF
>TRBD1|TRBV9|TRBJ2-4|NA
TGTGCCAGCAGCCCACATGGACAGGGGGCAAACATTCAGTACTTC
CASSPHGQGANIQYF
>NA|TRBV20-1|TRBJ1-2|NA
TGCAGTGCTAGTCCAAATTCGGGACTCTCAAAAGGCCCTTATGGCTACACCTTC
CSASPNSGLSKGPYGYTF
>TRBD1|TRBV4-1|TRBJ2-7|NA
TGCGCCAGCAGCCAAGACGGGACAGGGTACTACGAGCAGTACTTC
CASSQDGTGYYEQYF
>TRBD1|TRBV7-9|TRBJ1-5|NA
TGTGCCAGCAGCCCGACAGGGGGAAGTCAGCCCCAGCATTTT
CASSPTGGSQPQHF
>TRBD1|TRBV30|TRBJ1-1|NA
TGTGCCTGGAGCCTTCCGACAGGGCCGAACACTGAAGCTTTCTTT
CAWSLPTGPNTEAFF
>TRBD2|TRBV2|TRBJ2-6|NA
TGTGCCAGCCGAACCCGAGGGACTAGCGGGGCTCTCTTAAGGGCCAACGTCCTGACTTTC
CASRTRGTSGALLRANVLTF
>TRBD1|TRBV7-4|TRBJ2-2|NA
TGTGCCAGCAGCCGTCCGGGACAGAAGGAGGGGGAGCTGTTTTTT
CASSRPGQKEGELFF
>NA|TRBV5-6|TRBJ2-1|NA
TGTGCCAGCAGCCTCAACCCCAATGAGCAGTTCTTC
CASSLNPNEQFF
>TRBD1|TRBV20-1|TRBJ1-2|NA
TGCAGTGCTAGAGATCTTGTTGGCGGGAGCGGGACAGGGGCTTTAAACTATGGCTACACCTTC
CSARDLVGGSGTGALNYGYTF
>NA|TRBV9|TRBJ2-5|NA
TGTGCCAGCAGCGCTACAGGGAGAAGGGGCTGGGAGACCCAGTACTTC
CASSATGRRGWETQYF
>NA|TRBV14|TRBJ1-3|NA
TGTGCCAGCAGCAAAGAGAAGGGATCTGGAAACACCATATATTTT
CASSKEKGSGNTIYF
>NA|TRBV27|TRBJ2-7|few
TGTGCCAGCGGCACCTACGAGCAGTACTTC
CASGTYEQYF
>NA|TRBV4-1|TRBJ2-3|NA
TGCGCCAGCAGCCAAGGCCGGGGCCAGGAGGTAGATACGCAGTATTTT
CASSQGRGQEVDTQYF
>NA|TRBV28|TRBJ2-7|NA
TGTGCCAGCAGTTTTCCCTTCGGGGGTGGTTACGAGCAGTACTTC
CASSFPFGGGYEQYF
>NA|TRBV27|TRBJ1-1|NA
TGTGCCAGCAGTCCCTGGGGGATGAACACTGAAGCTTTCTTT
CASSPWGMNTEAFF
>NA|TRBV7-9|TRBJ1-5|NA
TGTGCCAGCACCCAAGGGGGAAGCAATCAGCCCCAGCATTTT
CASTQGGSNQPQHF
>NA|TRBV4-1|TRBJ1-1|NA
TGCGCCAGCAGCCCACGGACAGCGATGAACACTGAAGCTTTCTTT
CASSPRTAMNTEAFF
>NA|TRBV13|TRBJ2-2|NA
TGTGCCAGCAGCCTCGATCACGGGGAGCTGTTTTTT
CASSLDHGELFF
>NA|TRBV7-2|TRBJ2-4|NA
TGTGCCAGCAGCCAAGGGACACGGTCACTCGGCATTCAGTACTTC
CASSQGTRSLGIQYF
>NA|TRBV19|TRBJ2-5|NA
TGTGCCAGTAGTATTGGTGAGGGGGGGCGCAGGTCCCAGTACTTC
CASSIGEGGRRSQYF
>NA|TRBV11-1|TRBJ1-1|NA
TGTGCCAGCAGCCTAGGGTGGACTGAAGCTTTCTTT
CASSLGWTEAFF
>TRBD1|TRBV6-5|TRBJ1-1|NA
TGTGCCAGCAGTTTATGGACAGGGACCAACACTGAAGCTTTCTTT
CASSLWTGTNTEAFF
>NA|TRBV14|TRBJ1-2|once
TGTGCCAGCAGCCAAACTTCAGCTTACTATGGCTACACCTTC
CASSQTSAYYGYTF
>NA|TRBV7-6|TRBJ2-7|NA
TGTGCCAGCAGCTTAGGATCGGCCGAGCAGTACTTC
CASSLGSAEQYF
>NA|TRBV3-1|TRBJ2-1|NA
TGTGCCAGCAGCCGAGACATTGGAGACAATGAGCAGTTCTTC
CASSRDIGDNEQFF